Below, one TCR beta chain is given with its context. Within the sample, other DNA sequences also encode this same CDR3. Germline CDR1 SGHNT, CDR2 YYREEE (reference sequence). The CDR3 sequence is 15 residues long. The V end was cut by 4 bases, the J end by 4 bases, with 15 bases between. This specimen belongs to a study of shared clonotypes between healthy human individuals. About the study: Every donor yielded three CD4 naive, three CD4 memory, two CD8 naive and one CD8 memory plate.

Generated by immunoSEQ multiplex PCR, the TCRdb table keeps only in-frame clones and is missing some. The sample has approximately 2.3 million clones, 85% to 95% seen once. This TCR was sampled from a man between 18 and 35 years old in good health. Some clones in this sample may be carry-over from other donors' samples. Sequencing was performed on naive CD4+ T cells from PBMCs. This sample's subset: CD45RA+ positively selected. The V and J genes are TRBV5-4 and TRBJ2-1; tentatively, D is TRBD1 or TRBD2 (6 bases each). DNA for the CDR3: TGTGCCAGCAGCCCAGGAGGGGGGTCGTACAATGAGCAGTTCTTC. Translating gives CASSPGGGSYNEQFF.